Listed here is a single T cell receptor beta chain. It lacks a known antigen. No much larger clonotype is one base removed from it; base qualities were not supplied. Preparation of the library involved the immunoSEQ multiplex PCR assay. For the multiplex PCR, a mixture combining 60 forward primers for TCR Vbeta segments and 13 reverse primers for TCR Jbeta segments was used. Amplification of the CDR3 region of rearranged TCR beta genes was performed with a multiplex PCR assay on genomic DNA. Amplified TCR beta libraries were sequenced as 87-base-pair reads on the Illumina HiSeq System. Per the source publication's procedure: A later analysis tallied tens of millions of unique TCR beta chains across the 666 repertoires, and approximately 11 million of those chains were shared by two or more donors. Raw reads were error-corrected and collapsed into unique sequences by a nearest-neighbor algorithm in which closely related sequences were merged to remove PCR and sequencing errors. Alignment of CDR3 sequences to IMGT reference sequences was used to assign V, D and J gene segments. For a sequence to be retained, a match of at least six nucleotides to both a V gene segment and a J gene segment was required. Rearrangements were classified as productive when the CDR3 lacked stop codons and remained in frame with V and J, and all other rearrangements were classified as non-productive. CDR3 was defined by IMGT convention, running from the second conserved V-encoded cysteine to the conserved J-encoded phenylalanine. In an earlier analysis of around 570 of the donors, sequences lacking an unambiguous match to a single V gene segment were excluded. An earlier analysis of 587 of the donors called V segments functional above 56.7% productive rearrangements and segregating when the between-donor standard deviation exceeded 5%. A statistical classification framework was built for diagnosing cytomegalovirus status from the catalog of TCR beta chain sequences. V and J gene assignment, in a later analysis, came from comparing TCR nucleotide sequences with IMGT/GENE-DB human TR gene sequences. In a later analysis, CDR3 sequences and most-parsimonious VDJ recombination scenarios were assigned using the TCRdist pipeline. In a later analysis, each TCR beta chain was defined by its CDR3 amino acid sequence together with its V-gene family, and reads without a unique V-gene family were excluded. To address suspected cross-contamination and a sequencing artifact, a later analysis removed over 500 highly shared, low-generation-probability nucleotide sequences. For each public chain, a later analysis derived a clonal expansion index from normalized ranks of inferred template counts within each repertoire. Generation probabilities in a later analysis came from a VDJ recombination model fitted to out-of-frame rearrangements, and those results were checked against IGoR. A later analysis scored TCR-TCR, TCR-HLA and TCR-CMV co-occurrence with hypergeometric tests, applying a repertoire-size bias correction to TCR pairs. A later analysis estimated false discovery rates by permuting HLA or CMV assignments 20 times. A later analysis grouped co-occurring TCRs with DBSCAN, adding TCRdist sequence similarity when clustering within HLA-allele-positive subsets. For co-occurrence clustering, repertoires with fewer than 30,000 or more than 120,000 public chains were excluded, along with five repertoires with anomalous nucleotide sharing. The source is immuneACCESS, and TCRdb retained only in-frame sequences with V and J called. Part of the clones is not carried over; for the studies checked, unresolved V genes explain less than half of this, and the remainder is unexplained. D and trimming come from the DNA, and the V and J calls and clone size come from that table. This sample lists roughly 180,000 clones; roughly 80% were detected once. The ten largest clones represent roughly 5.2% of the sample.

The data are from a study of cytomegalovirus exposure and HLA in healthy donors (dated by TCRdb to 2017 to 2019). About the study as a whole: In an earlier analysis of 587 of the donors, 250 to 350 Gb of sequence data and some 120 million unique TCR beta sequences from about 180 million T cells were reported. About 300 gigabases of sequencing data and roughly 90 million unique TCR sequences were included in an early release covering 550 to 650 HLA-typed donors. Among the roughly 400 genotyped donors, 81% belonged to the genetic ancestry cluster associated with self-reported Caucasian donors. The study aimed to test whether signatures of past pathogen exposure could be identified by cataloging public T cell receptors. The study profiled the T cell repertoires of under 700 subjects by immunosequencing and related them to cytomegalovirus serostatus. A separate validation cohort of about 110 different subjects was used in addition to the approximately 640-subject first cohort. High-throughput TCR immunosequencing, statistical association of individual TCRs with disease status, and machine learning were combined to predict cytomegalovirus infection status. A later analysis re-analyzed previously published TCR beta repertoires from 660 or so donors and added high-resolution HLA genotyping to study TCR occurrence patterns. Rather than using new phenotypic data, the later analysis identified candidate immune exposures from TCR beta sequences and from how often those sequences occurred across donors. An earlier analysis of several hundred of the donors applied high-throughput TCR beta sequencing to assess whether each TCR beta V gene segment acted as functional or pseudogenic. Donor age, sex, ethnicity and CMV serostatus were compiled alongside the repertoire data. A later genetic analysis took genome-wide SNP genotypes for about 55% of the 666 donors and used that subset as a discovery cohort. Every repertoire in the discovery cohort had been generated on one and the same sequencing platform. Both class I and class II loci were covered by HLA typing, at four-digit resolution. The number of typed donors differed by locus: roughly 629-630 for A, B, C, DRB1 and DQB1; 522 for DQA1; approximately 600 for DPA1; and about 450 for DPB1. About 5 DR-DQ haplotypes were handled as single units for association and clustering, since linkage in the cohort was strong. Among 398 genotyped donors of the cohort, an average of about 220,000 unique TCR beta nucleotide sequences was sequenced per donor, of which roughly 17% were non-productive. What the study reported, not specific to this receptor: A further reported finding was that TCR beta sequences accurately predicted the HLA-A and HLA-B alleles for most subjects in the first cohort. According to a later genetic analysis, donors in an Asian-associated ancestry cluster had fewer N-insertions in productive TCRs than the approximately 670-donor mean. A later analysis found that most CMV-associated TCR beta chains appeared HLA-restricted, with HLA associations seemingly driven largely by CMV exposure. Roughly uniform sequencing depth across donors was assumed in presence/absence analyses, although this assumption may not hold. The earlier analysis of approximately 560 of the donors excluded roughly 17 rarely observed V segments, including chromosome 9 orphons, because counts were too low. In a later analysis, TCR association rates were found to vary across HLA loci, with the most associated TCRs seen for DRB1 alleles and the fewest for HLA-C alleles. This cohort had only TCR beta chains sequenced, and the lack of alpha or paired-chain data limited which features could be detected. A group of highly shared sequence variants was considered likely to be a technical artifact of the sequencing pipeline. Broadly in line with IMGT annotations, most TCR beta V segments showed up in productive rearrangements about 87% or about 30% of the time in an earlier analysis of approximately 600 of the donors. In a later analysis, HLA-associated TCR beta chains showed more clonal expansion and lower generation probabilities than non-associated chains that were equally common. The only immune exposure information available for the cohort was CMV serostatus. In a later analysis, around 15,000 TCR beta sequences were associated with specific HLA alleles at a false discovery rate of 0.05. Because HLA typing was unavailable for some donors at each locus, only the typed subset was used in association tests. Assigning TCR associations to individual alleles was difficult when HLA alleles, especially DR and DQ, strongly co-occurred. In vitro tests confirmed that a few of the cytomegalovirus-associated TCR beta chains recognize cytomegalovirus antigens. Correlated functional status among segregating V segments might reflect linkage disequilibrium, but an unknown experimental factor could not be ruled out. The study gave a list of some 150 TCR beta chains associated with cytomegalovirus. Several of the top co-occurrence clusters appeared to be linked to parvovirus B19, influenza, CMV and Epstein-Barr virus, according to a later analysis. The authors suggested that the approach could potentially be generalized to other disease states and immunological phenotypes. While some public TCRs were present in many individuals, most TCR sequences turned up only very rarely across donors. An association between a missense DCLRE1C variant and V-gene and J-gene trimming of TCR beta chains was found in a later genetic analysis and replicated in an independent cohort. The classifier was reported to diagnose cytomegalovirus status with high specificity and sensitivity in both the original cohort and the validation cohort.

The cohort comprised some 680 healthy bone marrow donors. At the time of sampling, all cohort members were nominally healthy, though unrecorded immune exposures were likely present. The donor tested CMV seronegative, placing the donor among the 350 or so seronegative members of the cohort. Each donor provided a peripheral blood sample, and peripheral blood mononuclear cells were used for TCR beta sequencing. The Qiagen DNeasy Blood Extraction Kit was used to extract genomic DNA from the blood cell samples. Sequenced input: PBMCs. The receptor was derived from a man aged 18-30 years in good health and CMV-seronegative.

The CDR3 loop reads CASSPPSGTSSYNEQFF. The DNA is TGTGCCAGCAGCCCCCCCTCAGGGACTAGCTCCTACAATGAGCAGTTCTTC. The chain employs TRBV7-9 and TRBJ2-1; TRBD2 fits 8 bases in the junction. In the germline V gene (reference sequence), CDR1 corresponds to SEHNR and CDR2 to FQNEAQ. V loses 5 bases at its end and J loses 0 bases; junction bases beyond the gene matches: 9. There are 17 amino acids in the CDR3, from cysteine to phenylalanine inclusive. Solely the CDR3 DNA is kept, with 51 bases framed from the first base.